This T cell receptor (beta chain) was sequenced for a study of CD8 T cells in Susac syndrome (dated by TCRdb to about 2019). The study in broad terms: Of the Susac syndrome patients who were sequenced, over five had clinically active disease and roughly eight were in clinical remission. At blood withdrawal, Susac syndrome patients were therapy-naive, treated with corticosteroids (with IVIg additionally given to some), or treated with IVIg alone. Repertoire sequencing was used to test whether CD8+ T cell activation and differentiation in Susac syndrome was antigen driven. CD8+ T cell repertoire clonality was compared between some 13 healthy donors, approximately 14 Susac syndrome patients and some 15 multiple sclerosis patients. Broad study findings and their caveats: In the total CD8+ and CD8+ TEMRA repertoires, 15 to 20 and five Susac-specific public clones, respectively, were identified. CD8+ repertoires in Susac syndrome showed clonal expansion, which was highest in CD8+ TEMRA cells and was greater in clinically active patients than in remitting patients. The number of individuals in the TCR sequencing and HLA analysis was recognized as being relatively small.

RNA was extracted using the RNeasy kit, and about 0.5 to 1 ug of the RNA was reverse transcribed with random hexamers. TCR beta CDR3 regions were amplified with the immunoSEQ multiplex PCR assay covering 54 Vbeta and 13 Jbeta segments. PCR amplification bias was corrected by using a synthetic template baseline for primer optimization and computational correction. The study's own analysis went as follows. Reads were annotated to V, D and J genes according to IMGT and were analyzed with immunoSEQ Analyzer, with only productive sequences retained. To calculate clonality, Shannon entropy was normalized by log2 of the number of productive unique sequences and then subtracted from one. For each patient and control, public and private clones were evaluated among the 100 most prevalent clones. Susac-specific clones were defined as absent from healthy and MS cohorts, 1052 published viral clones and other ImmuneACCESS disease sequences. The public reads were reanalyzed by TCRdb: fastp trimming at Q25, MiXCR alignment, in-frame beta chains only. Entries are consolidated by CDR3 protein sequence, retaining the most common genes and DNA. The V and J calls and clone size come from TCRdb's table, not from the authors' own analysis. In all, the sample holds under 70,000 distinct CDR3 sequences, and more than 85% of those were seen once. The top ten clones comprise about 0.75% of the sample.

About this clonotype: Its antigen target is currently unknown. Nothing much larger sits one base from this clone, and base qualities are not available.

Peripheral blood CD8+ and CD4+ T cells from healthy donors, Susac syndrome patients and multiple sclerosis patients were profiled using high-throughput TCR beta sequencing. Susac syndrome patients met recently defined diagnostic criteria for definite or probable disease. Bulk CD8+ and CD4+ T cells were purified by magnetic negative isolation, whereas CD8+ TEMRA cells were enriched by FACS. Blood was drawn into EDTA tubes, processed within 24 hours, and PBMCs were isolated by density gradient centrifugation. PBMCs intended for TCR sequencing were frozen in liquid nitrogen and were later thawed in a 37 degrees C water bath. Purity of sorted or isolated CD4+, CD8+ and CD8+ TEMRA cells was at least 90%. The specimen sequenced was CD8+ T cells from PBMCs. The sequence came from a human donor with Susac syndrome.

The nucleotide sequence is given as TGTGCCAGCATGAATGAGCAGTTCTTC. Its product reads: CASMNEQFF. The chain uses TRBV2 and TRBJ2-1; no D gene call is confident. Spanning cysteine to phenylalanine, the CDR3 consists of 9 amino acids. Only the CDR3 portion is preserved as DNA: 27 bases, with reading frame beginning at the first base. In the germline V gene, CDR1 corresponds to SNHLY and CDR2 to FYNNEI. The V and J ends are trimmed by 7 bases and 7 bases, leaving 2 bases between them.